The 29 T cell receptor beta chains presented below share a single source sample, sequenced in a study of cytomegalovirus exposure and HLA in healthy donors. Use of 60 Vbeta and 13 Jbeta primers characterized the PCR. The assay was immunoSEQ multiplex PCR, and TCRdb's table has in-frame clones only and misses some. This sample has about 140,000 clones, with around 9.6% found just once. Sequencing used PBMCs. Source of these receptors: a male donor in good health and CMV-seronegative.

For the CDR3, the DNA is TGCAGCGTTCGTGAGGGTGTTTTAGGAGGCTACACCTTC. Its protein product is CSVREGVLGGYTF. V and J are TRBV29-1 and TRBJ1-2, with D unresolved. The V end lost 5 bases, the J end lost 8 bases, and 18 bases lay between the germline ends. Germline values: CDR1 SQVTM, CDR2 ANQGSEA. The CDR3 sequence is 13 residues long.

This chain connects TRBV6-5 to TRBJ1-2; TRBD1 matches at 7 bases. The CDR3 sequence is 16 residues long. The trim removed 0 bases at V and 2 bases at J, leaving 6 bases unmatched. Germline loops: CDR1 MNHEY, CDR2 SVGAGI. This CDR3 reads CASSYSGTALNYGYTF. CDR3 in DNA: TGTGCCAGCAGTTACTCGGGGACAGCATTAAACTATGGCTACACCTTC.

This clone appeared a few times. The V gene is TRBV5-4, the J gene TRBJ2-7; maybe TRBD2 (5 bases). Germline loops: CDR1 SGHNT, CDR2 YYREEE (reference sequence). CDR3 size: 14 residues. Trimming pared 1 base from V and 1 base from J, leaving 9 bases between. Written as DNA, the CDR3 is TGTGCCAGCAGCTTGCGGGAATTTTCCTACGAGCAGTACTTC. Translating it yields CASSLREFSYEQYF.

This chain joins TRBV4-3 and TRBJ1-1, with D tentatively TRBD1 (5 bases). The germline V gene has CDR1 LGHNA and CDR2 YSLEER. The CDR3 spans 14 residues. With 4 bases removed from V and 5 bases from J, the gap between germline ends came to 14 bases. The CDR3 loop reads CASSLGEGRTEAFF. The CDR3 DNA follows: TGCGCCAGCAGCCTAGGGGAAGGTCGGACTGAAGCTTTCTTT.

This clone was found a few times. The rearrangement links TRBV27 to TRBJ2-7; 10 bases match TRBD2. CDR3 length: 15 residues. After removal of 8 bases from V and 6 bases from J, the junction contained 13 bases not matched to a gene. The germline gives CDR1 MNHEY, CDR2 SMNVEV (reference sequence). Written as DNA, the CDR3 is TGTGCCAGCCACCCTTGGGCTAGCGGGAGTGGCGAGCAGTACTTC. Amino acids: CASHPWASGSGEQYF.

In regard to this clone: The same CDR3 can be traced to other DNA sequences in this sample. V and J are TRBV7-9 and TRBJ2-7; 7 nucleotides align to TRBD1. Germline CDR1 is SEHNR and CDR2 is FQNEAQ (reference sequence). This CDR3 spans 14 amino acids. V shed 3 bases, J shed 2 bases, and the junction held 4 bases outside the gene matches. CDR3 in amino acids: CASSFRDSPYEQYF. The CDR3, as DNA: TGTGCCAGCAGCTTCCGGGACAGTCCCTACGAGCAGTACTTC.

This chain uses TRBV4-3 with TRBJ1-2; D gene unclear. Trimming removed 0 bases at V and 5 bases at J, with 13 bases between. Germline V gene lookup returns CDR1 LGHNA and CDR2 YSLEER. The CDR3 consists of 15 residues. The CDR3, as DNA: TGCGCCAGCAGCCAAGATCGCCTGACAAGTTATGGCTACACCTTC. This encodes CASSQDRLTSYGYTF.

This clone has only a few counts. The genes are TRBV5-6 and TRBJ1-5, with 8 bases lining up with TRBD1. From germline, CDR1 is SGHDT and CDR2 YYEEEE. The CDR3 runs 15 residues. V lost 0 bases, J lost 7 bases, and 6 bases stayed unmatched. The CDR3 sequence is CASSLAAGGSQPQHF. CDR3 nucleotides: TGTGCCAGCAGCTTGGCGGCAGGGGGCTCCCAGCCCCAGCATTTT.

This clone was observed a handful of times. This chain uses TRBV6-6 with TRBJ2-1; 12 nucleotides agree with TRBD2. Germline V gives CDR1 MNHNY, CDR2 SVGAGI (reference sequence). There are 15 residues in the CDR3. The V gene end was trimmed by 6 bases and the J gene end by 7 bases; junction bases not matched to a gene: 7. CDR3 loop: CASRETSGRPNEQFF. CDR3 nucleotide sequence: TGTGCCAGCAGGGAGACTAGCGGGAGACCTAATGAGCAGTTCTTC.

This clone was recorded a few times. The rearrangement uses TRBV4-3 and TRBJ1-2; no firm D call. Trimming stripped 4 bases from V and 4 bases from J, with 10 bases between. Germline assignment: CDR1 LGHNA and CDR2 YSLEER. This CDR3 is 13 amino acids long. The CDR3 is CASSPGPFYGYTF. The CDR3 DNA follows: TGCGCCAGCAGCCCTGGGCCGTTCTATGGCTACACCTTC.

The chain uses TRBV6-1 and TRBJ2-1; 9 bases align to TRBD1. The CDR3 loop spans 15 amino acids. The J segment lost 8 bases and the V segment lost 2 bases, leaving 7 bases of the junction unmatched. Germline V gene lookup returns CDR1 MNHNS and CDR2 SASEGT. CDR3 sequence reads: CASSEPGTGKDEQFF. The CDR3 DNA sequence: TGTGCCAGCAGTGAACCCGGGACAGGGAAGGATGAGCAGTTCTTC.

This clone was counted a few times. The rearrangement uses TRBV29-1 and TRBJ2-5; 8 bases line up with TRBD1. CDR1 SQVTM and CDR2 ANQGSEA come from the germline V gene. This CDR3 has 16 residues. Losses at the gene ends were 6 bases for V and 6 bases for J; bases not matched to a gene: 18. The CDR3 nucleotides are TGCAGCGTGGAAAAGGGACAGGAGGGTGTCCGGAAGACCCAGTACTTC. It specifies CSVEKGQEGVRKTQYF.

The chain recombines TRBV27 with TRBJ1-5, with D unresolved. Trimming stripped 3 bases from V and 2 bases from J, with 8 bases between. The CDR3 sequence is 14 residues long. Germline V lookup: CDR1 MNHEY, CDR2 SMNVEV (reference sequence). The CDR3 DNA is TGTGCCAGCAGTTTCGGGGTTGGCAATCAGCCCCAGCATTTT. Protein sequence: CASSFGVGNQPQHF.

This clone was found a few times. This rearrangement joins TRBV6-5 to TRBJ1-1; 7 bases are shared with TRBD1. The trim removed 0 bases at V and 4 bases at J, leaving 2 bases unmatched. Germline-derived CDR1 and CDR2 are MNHEY and SVGAGI. This CDR3 is 14 amino acids long. For the CDR3, the DNA is TGTGCCAGCAGTTACTCGAACAGGGGCACTGAAGCTTTCTTT. Translation: CASSYSNRGTEAFF.

This clone has a handful of counts. This rearrangement joins TRBV7-2 to TRBJ2-5; possibly TRBD2 for D (5 bases). The CDR3 covers 13 residues. Trimming stripped 8 bases from V and 6 bases from J, with 16 bases between. Germline CDR1 reads SGHTA; CDR2 reads FQGNSA. The CDR3 protein is CASRPGPGKTQYF. The CDR3 bases are TGTGCCAGCCGCCCCGGCCCGGGGAAGACCCAGTACTTC.

The chain combines TRBV4-3 with TRBJ1-1, with 9 bases fitting TRBD1. The CDR3 length is 13 residues. With 4 bases clipped from V and 5 bases from J, the junction kept 2 bases outside the gene matches. Germline V gene sequence: CDR1 LGHNA, CDR2 YSLEER. This CDR3 reads CASSLDRGTEAFF. The DNA of the CDR3 is TGCGCCAGCAGCCTGGACAGGGGTACTGAAGCTTTCTTT.

The rearrangement uses TRBV7-9 and TRBJ1-2, with 8 nucleotides matching TRBD1. With V trimmed by 2 bases and J by 2 bases, 4 bases remained unmatched. The germline CDR1 and CDR2 sequences are SEHNR and FQNEAQ (reference sequence). The CDR3 runs to 15 residues. The CDR3 sequence is CASSLQAGGNYGYTF. The CDR3 DNA is TGTGCCAGCAGCTTACAGGCAGGGGGCAACTATGGCTACACCTTC.

The sample holds a few counts of this clone. The rearrangement links TRBV7-9 to TRBJ1-1, with D perhaps TRBD1 (6 bases). Trimming removed 4 bases from V and 10 bases from J, with 19 bases in between. Germline CDR1 is SEHNR and CDR2 is FQNEAQ (reference sequence). The CDR3 contains 14 residues. The CDR3 region has the DNA TGTGCCAGCAGCTCTAACGAGGGGACATCTTCAGCTTTCTTT. It codes for CASSSNEGTSSAFF.

This clone was found a few times. The gene calls are TRBV18 and TRBJ1-3; a possible D gene is TRBD1 (6 bases). This CDR3 is 16 amino acids long. Germline-derived CDR1 and CDR2 are KGHSH and LQKENI. Trimming removed 3 bases at V and 2 bases at J, with 14 bases between. DNA for the CDR3: TGTGCCAGCTCACCGAGTTACAGGGCAACTGGAAACACCATATATTTT. Its protein product is CASSPSYRATGNTIYF. The variable domain in full, completed from reference TRBV18 and TRBJ1-3, reads NAGVMQNPRHLVRRRGQEARLRCSPMKGHSHVYWYRQLPEEGLKFMVYLQKENIIDESGMPKERFSAEFPKEGPSILRIQQVVRGDSAAYFCASSPSYRATGNTIYFGEGSWLTVV.

J is TRBJ2-7 and V is TRBV28; tentative D call: TRBD2 (6 bases). Trimming stripped 8 bases from V and 4 bases from J, with 15 bases between. The CDR3 consists of 13 residues. CDR1 is MDHEN, CDR2 SYDVKM, per germline. CDR3 sequence: CASGEVLYYEQYF. In nucleotides, the CDR3 is TGTGCCAGCGGGGAGGTTCTTTATTACGAGCAGTACTTC.

This clone has a handful of counts. The chain has TRBV7-8 and TRBJ2-2; D uncertain. CDR3 length equals 14 residues. The germline gives CDR1 SGHVS, CDR2 FQNEAQ. Trimming stripped 3 bases from V and 6 bases from J, with 11 bases between. The CDR3 DNA is TGTGCCAGCAGCTTTTATGTGAGGCCCGGGGAGCTGTTTTTT. Encoded protein: CASSFYVRPGELFF.

In this sample, this clone turned up a few times. For the CDR3, the DNA is TGTGCCAGAAGCTTGGCAGCGGGAGGAAAGTGCTACAATGAGCAGTTCTTC. Protein sequence: CARSLAAGGKCYNEQFF. This sequence joins TRBV5-3 and TRBJ2-1; 9 bases are shared with TRBD2. TRBV5-3 has ORF status, its function being uncertain. This CDR3 contains 17 residues. The V and J ends lost 0 bases and 3 bases, in that order; junction bases with no gene match: 7.

This clone was seen more than once but under ten times. The same CDR3 arises from other DNA sequences in this sample as well. V is TRBV2 and J is TRBJ1-5, with D perhaps matching TRBD1 (5 bases). CDR3 size: 15 residues. Germline-derived CDR1 and CDR2 are SNHLY and FYNNEI. V was pared by 4 bases and J by 3 bases, with 13 bases between. CDR3 DNA sequence: TGTGCCAGCAGTGTAAAAGGGGCAGTCAATCAGCCCCAGCATTTT. Translated, it gives CASSVKGAVNQPQHF.

The genes are TRBV7-3 and TRBJ1-1; 8 bases align to TRBD1. Trimming removed 5 bases from V and 7 bases from J; junction bases left unmatched: 6. The CDR3 is 13 amino acids. In germline, CDR1 is SGHTA, CDR2 FQGTGA. CDR3 loop: CASSPQDRVEAFF. The CDR3 DNA is TGTGCCAGCAGCCCTCAGGACAGGGTTGAAGCTTTCTTT.

The chain joins TRBV4-3 to TRBJ2-1, with 8 bases aligning to TRBD1. Looked up from germline, CDR1 is LGHNA and CDR2 is YSLEER. The ends lost 5 bases at V and 8 bases at J; junction bases unmatched: 11. The CDR3 extends over 15 amino acids. The CDR3 coding sequence is TGCGCCAGCAGCGACAGGGGCAGGGCTTCGGATGAGCAGTTCTTC. Its protein product is CASSDRGRASDEQFF.

V is TRBV28 and J is TRBJ1-4; D remains unclear. CDR1 MDHEN and CDR2 SYDVKM come from the germline V gene. The CDR3 is 13 residues long. The V gene lost 3 bases and the J gene lost 5 bases, with 7 bases spanning the gap. The CDR3 region has the DNA TGTGCCAGCAGTTTGGGCCAAAATGAAAAACTGTTTTTT. Amino acids: CASSLGQNEKLFF.

The J gene is TRBJ2-1, the V gene TRBV7-6; D possibly corresponds to TRBD2 (6 bases). From germline, CDR1 is SGHVS and CDR2 FNYEAQ. The CDR3 covers 18 residues. Trimming took off 0 bases at V and 0 bases at J, with 15 bases between the two ends. CDR3 nucleotides: TGTGCCAGCAGCTTAGCGGGAGTAGCGGAGAGCTCCTACAATGAGCAGTTCTTC. It translates to CASSLAGVAESSYNEQFF.

This clone was recorded a few times. The gene calls are TRBV5-6 and TRBJ2-3; 15 positions agree with TRBD2. CDR1 is SGHDT, CDR2 YYEEEE, per germline. The CDR3 extends over 18 amino acids. V was pared by 4 bases and J by 1 base, with 7 bases of the junction left unmatched. CDR3 DNA: TGTGCCAGCAGCGCTGGGACTAGCGGGAGGTGGGGCACAGATACGCAGTATTTT. This encodes CASSAGTSGRWGTDTQYF.

In this sample, this clone turned up a few times. This chain connects TRBV10-3 to TRBJ1-5; unclear D gene. CDR1 and CDR2 (germline): ENHRY, SYGVKD. The CDR3 is made up of 16 amino acids. Trimming took off 0 bases at V and 0 bases at J, with 9 bases between the two ends. The DNA for the CDR3 is TGTGCCATCAGTGAGTCGATGGCAGATAGCAATCAGCCCCAGCATTTT. It translates to CAISESMADSNQPQHF.